This T cell receptor (beta chain) emerged from a study of blood T cell repertoires in COVID-19. Study-wide context: In each case, the material was cDNA or gDNA derived from T cells, B-cell-depleted T cells, or PBMCs.

Looked up from germline, CDR1 is SGHAT and CDR2 is FQNNGV. V lost 5 bases to trimming and J lost 5 bases; unmatched junction nucleotides: 3. There are 13 residues in the CDR3. Libraries were prepared by immunoSEQ multiplex PCR; TCRdb keeps only in-frame clonotypes and omits some of them. The repertoire includes approximately 350,000 clones, about 88% of them detected once, and less than 9% sits in the top ten. This TCR derives from a woman between 55 and 75 years old with COVID-19, enrolled during active disease. Sequencing was carried out using peripheral blood. This chain uses TRBV11-2 with TRBJ1-1, with 9 bases aligning to TRBD1. The CDR3 loop is CASSRDRETEAFF. The CDR3, as DNA: TGTGCCAGCAGCCGGGACAGGGAGACTGAAGCTTTCTTT.